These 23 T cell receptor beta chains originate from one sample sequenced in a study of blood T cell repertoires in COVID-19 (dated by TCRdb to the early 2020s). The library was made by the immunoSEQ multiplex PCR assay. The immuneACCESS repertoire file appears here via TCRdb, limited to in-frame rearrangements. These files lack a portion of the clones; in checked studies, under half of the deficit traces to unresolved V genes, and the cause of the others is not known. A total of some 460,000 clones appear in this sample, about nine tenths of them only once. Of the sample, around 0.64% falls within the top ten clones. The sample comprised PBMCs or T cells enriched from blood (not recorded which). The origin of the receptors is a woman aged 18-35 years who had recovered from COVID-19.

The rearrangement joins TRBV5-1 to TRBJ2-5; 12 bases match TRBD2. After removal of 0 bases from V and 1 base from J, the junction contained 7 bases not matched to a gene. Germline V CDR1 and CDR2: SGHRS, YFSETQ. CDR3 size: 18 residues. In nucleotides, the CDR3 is TGCGCCAGCAGCTTGGCCGCTAGCGGGGGGGGTATCCAAGAGACCCAGTACTTC. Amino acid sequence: CASSLAASGGGIQETQYF.

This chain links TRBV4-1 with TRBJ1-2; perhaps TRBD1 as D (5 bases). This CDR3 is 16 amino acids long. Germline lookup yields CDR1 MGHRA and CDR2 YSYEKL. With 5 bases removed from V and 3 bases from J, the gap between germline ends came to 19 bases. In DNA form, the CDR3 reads TGCGCCAGCAGCTACAACTGGGGGGGGTCCGACTATGGCTACACCTTC. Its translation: CASSYNWGGSDYGYTF.

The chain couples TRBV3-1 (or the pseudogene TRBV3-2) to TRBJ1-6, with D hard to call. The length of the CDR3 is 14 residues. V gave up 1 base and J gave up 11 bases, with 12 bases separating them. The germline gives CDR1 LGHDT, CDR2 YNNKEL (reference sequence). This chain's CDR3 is CASSQVVSLPPLHF. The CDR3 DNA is TGTGCCAGCAGCCAAGTGGTCAGTCTGCCACCCCTCCACTTT.

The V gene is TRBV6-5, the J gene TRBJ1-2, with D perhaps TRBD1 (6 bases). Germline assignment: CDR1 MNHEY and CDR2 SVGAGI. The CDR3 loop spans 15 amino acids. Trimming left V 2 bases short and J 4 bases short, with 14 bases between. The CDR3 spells CASSYEERTAYGYTF. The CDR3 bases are TGTGCCAGCAGTTACGAGGAACGGACAGCCTATGGCTACACCTTC.

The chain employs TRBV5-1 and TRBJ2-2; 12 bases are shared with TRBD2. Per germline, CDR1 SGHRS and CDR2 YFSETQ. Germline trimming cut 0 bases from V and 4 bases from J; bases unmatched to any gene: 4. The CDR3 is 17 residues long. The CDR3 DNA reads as TGCGCCAGCAGCTTGGGGACTAGCGGGGCTCTCACCGGGGAGCTGTTTTTT. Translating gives CASSLGTSGALTGELFF.

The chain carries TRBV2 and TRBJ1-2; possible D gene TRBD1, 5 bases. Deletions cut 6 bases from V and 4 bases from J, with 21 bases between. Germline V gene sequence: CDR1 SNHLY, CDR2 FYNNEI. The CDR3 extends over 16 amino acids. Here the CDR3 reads CASRAGLPVGSYGYTF. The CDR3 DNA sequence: TGTGCCAGCAGGGCGGGACTCCCTGTTGGTAGCTATGGCTACACCTTC.

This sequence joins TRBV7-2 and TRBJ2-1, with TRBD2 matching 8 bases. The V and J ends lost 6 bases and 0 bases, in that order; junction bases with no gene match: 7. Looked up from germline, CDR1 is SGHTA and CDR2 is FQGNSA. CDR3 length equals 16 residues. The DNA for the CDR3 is TGTGCCAGCAGGCCCGGGGGGGGTTTCTCCTACAATGAGCAGTTCTTC. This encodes CASRPGGGFSYNEQFF. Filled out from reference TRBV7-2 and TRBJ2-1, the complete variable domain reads GAGVSQSPSNKVTEKGKDVELRCDPISGHTALYWYRQSLGQGLEFLIYFQGNSAPDKSGLPSDRFSAERTGGSVSTLTIQRTQQEDSAVYLCASRPGGGFSYNEQFFGPGTRLTVL.

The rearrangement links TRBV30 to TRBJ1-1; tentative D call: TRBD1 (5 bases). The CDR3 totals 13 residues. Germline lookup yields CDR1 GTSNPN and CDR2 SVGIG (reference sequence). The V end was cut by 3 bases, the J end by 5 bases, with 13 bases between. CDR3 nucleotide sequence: TGTGCCTGGAGGGGGCTTTCTGGGACTGAAGCTTTCTTT. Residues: CAWRGLSGTEAFF.

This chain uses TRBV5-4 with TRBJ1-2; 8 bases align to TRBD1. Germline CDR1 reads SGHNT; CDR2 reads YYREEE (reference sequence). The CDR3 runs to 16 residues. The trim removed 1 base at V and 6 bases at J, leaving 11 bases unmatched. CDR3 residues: CASSLLLGRGPDGYTF. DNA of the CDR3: TGTGCCAGCAGCTTGTTACTCGGCAGGGGGCCGGATGGCTACACCTTC.

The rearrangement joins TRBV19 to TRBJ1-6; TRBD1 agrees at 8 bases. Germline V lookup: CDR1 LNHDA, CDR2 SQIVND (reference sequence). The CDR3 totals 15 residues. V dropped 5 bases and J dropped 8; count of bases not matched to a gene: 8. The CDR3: CASSPDRGKDSPLHF. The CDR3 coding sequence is TGTGCCAGTAGTCCCGACAGGGGTAAAGATTCACCCCTCCACTTT.

The CDR3 bases are TGTGCCGCGGACAGGGGGAATGAAAAACTGTTTTTT. Its translation: CAADRGNEKLFF. The J gene is TRBJ1-4, the V gene TRBV2; TRBD1 agrees at 10 bases. In germline, CDR1 is SNHLY, CDR2 FYNNEI. There are 12 residues in the CDR3. V lost 11 bases to trimming and J lost 5 bases; unmatched junction nucleotides: 2.

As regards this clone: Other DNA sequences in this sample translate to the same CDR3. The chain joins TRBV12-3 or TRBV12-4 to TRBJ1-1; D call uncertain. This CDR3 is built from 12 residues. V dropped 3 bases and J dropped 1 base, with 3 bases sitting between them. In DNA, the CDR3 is TGTGCCAGCAGTTTTCAGAACACTGAAGCTTTCTTT. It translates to CASSFQNTEAFF.

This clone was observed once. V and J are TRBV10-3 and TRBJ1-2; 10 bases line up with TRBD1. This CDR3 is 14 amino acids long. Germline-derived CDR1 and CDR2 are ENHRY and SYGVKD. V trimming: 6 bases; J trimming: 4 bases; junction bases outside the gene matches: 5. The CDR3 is CAIRGTGAGYGYTF. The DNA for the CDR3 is TGTGCCATCAGGGGGACAGGGGCAGGCTATGGCTACACCTTC.

DNA for the CDR3: TGTGCCAGCAGCGCCGGACTAGCGGGGGCCCACGAGCAGTACTTC. It translates to CASSAGLAGAHEQYF. The J gene is TRBJ2-7, the V gene TRBV9; the match to TRBD2 covers 13 bases. There are 15 residues in the CDR3. J lost 5 bases, V lost 3 bases, and 5 bases had no gene match. Germline-derived CDR1 and CDR2 are SGDLS and YYNGEE.

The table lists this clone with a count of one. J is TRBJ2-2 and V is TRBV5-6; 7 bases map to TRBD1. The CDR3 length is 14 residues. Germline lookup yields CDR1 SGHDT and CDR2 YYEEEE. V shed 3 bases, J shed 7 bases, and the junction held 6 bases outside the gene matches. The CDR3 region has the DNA TGTGCCAGCAGCTCCGGACAGGTGATCGGGGAGCTGTTTTTT. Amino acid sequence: CASSSGQVIGELFF. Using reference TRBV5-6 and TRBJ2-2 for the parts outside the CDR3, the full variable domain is DAGVTQSPTHLIKTRGQQVTLRCSPKSGHDTVSWYQQALGQGPQFIFQYYEEEERQRGNFPDRFSGHQFPNYSSELNVNALLLGDSALYLCASSSGQVIGELFFGEGSRLTVL.

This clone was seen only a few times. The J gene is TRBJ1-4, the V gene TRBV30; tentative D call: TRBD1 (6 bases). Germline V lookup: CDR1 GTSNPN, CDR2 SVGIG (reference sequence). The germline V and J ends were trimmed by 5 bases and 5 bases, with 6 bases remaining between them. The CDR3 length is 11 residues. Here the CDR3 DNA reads TGTGCCTGGGGACAGAATGAAAAACTGTTTTTT. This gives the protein CAWGQNEKLFF.

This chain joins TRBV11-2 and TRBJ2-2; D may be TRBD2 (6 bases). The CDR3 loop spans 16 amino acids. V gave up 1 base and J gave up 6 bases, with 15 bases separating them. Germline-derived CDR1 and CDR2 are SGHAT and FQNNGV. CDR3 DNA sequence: TGTGCCAGCAGCTTAGTCACGACTAGAGGTGCCGGGGAGCTGTTTTTT. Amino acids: CASSLVTTRGAGELFF.

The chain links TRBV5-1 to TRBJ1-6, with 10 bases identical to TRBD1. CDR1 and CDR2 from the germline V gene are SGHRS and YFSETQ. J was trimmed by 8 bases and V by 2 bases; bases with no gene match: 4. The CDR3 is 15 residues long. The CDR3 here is CASSFRQGADSPLHF. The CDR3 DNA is TGCGCCAGCAGCTTTCGACAGGGGGCAGATTCACCCCTCCACTTT.

This CDR3 reads CASSRTEDGYTF. The CDR3 DNA sequence: TGTGCCAGCAGCCGGACAGAGGACGGCTACACCTTC. The rearrangement joins TRBV5-4 to TRBJ1-2, with D perhaps matching TRBD1 (6 bases). The CDR3 sequence is 12 residues long. The germline CDR1 and CDR2 sequences are SGHNT and YYREEE (reference sequence). V was cut by 4 bases and J by 8 bases, with 12 bases left in between.

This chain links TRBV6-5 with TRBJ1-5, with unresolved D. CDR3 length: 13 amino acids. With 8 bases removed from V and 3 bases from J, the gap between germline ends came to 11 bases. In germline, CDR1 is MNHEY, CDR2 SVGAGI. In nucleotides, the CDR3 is TGTGCCAGCTGCCTCAGCGACAATCAGCCCCAGCATTTT. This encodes CASCLSDNQPQHF.

In DNA form, the CDR3 reads TGTGCCAGCAGCAAAGGACGCCCCTGGCTAGCGGGGCGTTCCTACAATGAGCAGTTCTTC. Its protein is CASSKGRPWLAGRSYNEQFF. This rearrangement joins TRBV21-1 to TRBJ2-1; the table's D gene call, TRBD2, was not cross checked with the DNA. TRBV21-1 is a documented pseudogene. CDR3 length equals 20 residues.

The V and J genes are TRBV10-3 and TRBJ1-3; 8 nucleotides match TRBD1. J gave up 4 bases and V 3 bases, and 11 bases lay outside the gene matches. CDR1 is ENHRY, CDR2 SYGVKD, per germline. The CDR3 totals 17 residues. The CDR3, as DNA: TGTGCCATCAGTGATGTCCGGGCAGGGGGCTTAGGAAACACCATATATTTT. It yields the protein CAISDVRAGGLGNTIYF.

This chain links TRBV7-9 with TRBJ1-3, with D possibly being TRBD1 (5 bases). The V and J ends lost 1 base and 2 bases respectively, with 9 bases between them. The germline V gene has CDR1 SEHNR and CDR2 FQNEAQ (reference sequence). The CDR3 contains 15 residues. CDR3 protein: CASSLGTQAGNTIYF. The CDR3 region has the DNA TGTGCCAGCAGCTTAGGGACACAGGCTGGAAACACCATATATTTT.